This TCR beta chain was identified in a study of OX40 agonist ivuxolimab in advanced cancers. In terms of the full investigation: The costimulatory receptor OX40 (CD134) was targeted by ivuxolimab, a fully human IgG2 agonistic monoclonal antibody. Intravenous ivuxolimab was administered to patients every 2 weeks at six dose levels: 0.01, 0.1, 0.3, 1.5, 3 and 10 mg/kg. Of the approximately 54 patients in dose escalation, about 20 had hepatocellular carcinoma, around 15 had melanoma, 9 had renal cell carcinoma and 9 had head and neck cancer. The dose-escalation cohort was roughly 87% male with a mean age of about 54 years, ranging from roughly 20 to 80. Prior anti-PD-1, anti-PD-L1 or anti-CTLA-4 therapy was permitted, and about 40% of dose-escalation patients had received checkpoint inhibitors. Partial responses occurred in three dose-escalation patients, of whom one had hepatocellular carcinoma and two had cutaneous melanoma. The point of sequencing TCRbeta in the periphery was to test whether ivuxolimab changed TCR sequence diversity and drove clonal T-cell expansion. The monotherapy dose-escalation portion (N of about 50 patients) of the phase I ivuxolimab trial is reported in the paper.

A remark on this clone: Its recognized antigen is unknown. No quality values exist for individual bases; no much larger clone is one base distant.

Patients with autoimmune disease history or receiving systemic immunosuppression were excluded from the trial. Peripheral blood for TCR sequencing was collected from all dose cohorts at baseline, on cycle 4 day 1, and on cycle 7 day 1. The samples were taken from a phase I, first-in-human, multicenter, open-label dose-escalation trial of ivuxolimab. The trial enrolled adults with locally advanced or metastatic head and neck squamous cell, hepatocellular, melanoma or renal cell carcinoma. Before TCR sequencing, CD4+ and CD8+ T cells were separately sorted from peripheral blood. To sequence the TCRbeta CDR3 region, genomic DNA was isolated from the sorted cells. The immunoSEQ Assay was used for sequencing of TCRbeta CDR3 regions. TCRdb retrieved this table from immuneACCESS and kept in-frame rearrangements only. Not all clones are present; in checked studies, unresolved V genes account for under half, and no reason is known for the remainder. The table for this sample lists 65,000 to 90,000 clones; 70% to 90% of them were counted only once. The top ten clonotypes cover approximately 0.8% of the sample.

Measured from the cysteine to the phenylalanine, the CDR3 is 17 residues long. Here the CDR3 DNA is all that survives: 51 bases in frame from base 1. CDR1 and CDR2 are read off the germline V gene as SGHRS and YFSETQ. Relative to germline, V is missing 4 bases and J is missing 1 base, with 8 bases of the junction outside any gene match. The study at large found these results: After ivuxolimab, more expanded clones were found on average in CD8+ T cells than in CD4+ T cells. Clonal expansion of both CD4+ and CD8+ blood T cells was observed from baseline to week 6 at doses 0.1 to 3.0 mg/kg. Low levels of normalized T-cell clonal expansion were also shown by some nonresponding patients. In partial responders in the 0.1-3.0 mg/kg groups, normalized peripheral clonal expansion was found to be among the lowest, especially among CD8+ T cells. Which antigens the clonally expanded peripheral T cells were specific for was not determined.

The chain is encoded by TRBV5-1 joined to TRBJ2-6; 7 of the junction bases match TRBD1. The source material was CD4+ or CD8+ T cells sorted from blood, sampled in a trial of the OX40 agonist ivuxolimab. The sequence came from an adult with an advanced solid tumor such as melanoma, head and neck, liver or kidney cancer. The DNA reads as follows: TGCGCCAGCAGCACACCGCTGACAGGGTCTGGGGCCAACGTCCTGACTTTC. It codes for CASSTPLTGSGANVLTF. The full variable domain, with segments outside the CDR3 supplied by the reference TRBV5-1 and TRBJ2-6 proteins, appears as KAGVTQTPRYLIKTRGQQVTLSCSPISGHRSVSWYQQTPGQGLQFLFEYFSETQRNKGNFPGRFSGRQFSNSRSEMNVSTLELGDSALYLCASSTPLTGSGANVLTFGAGSRLTVL.